This passage covers 3 T cell receptor beta chains from one sample sequenced in a study of T cell responses to AZD1222 COVID-19 vaccine. Here immunoSEQ multiplex PCR was the method, and the copy in TCRdb shows in-frame clones only, minus some. The data contain 95,000 to 150,000 clones, around 88% of them singletons. The sample here was peripheral blood, taken on day 0 of AZD1222 vaccination. The source is an adult in good health.

J is TRBJ2-1 and V is TRBV10-2; 12 positions agree with TRBD2. The ends lost 6 bases at V and 2 bases at J; junction bases unmatched: 2. The germline V gene encodes CDR1 WSHSY and CDR2 SAAADI. CDR3 length: 15 residues. CDR3 nucleotide sequence: TGCGCCAGCAGAACTAGCGGGGGGACCTACAATGAGCAGTTCTTC. Translating it yields CASRTSGGTYNEQFF.

The chain combines TRBV9 with TRBJ2-1; D is undetermined. Germline V gene data show CDR1 as SGDLS and CDR2 as YYNGEE. Deletions cut 4 bases from V and 4 bases from J, with 21 bases between. There are 17 residues in the CDR3. CDR3 in amino acids: CASSPREGPPNYNEQFF. CDR3 in DNA: TGTGCCAGCAGCCCGCGAGAAGGGCCTCCAAATTACAATGAGCAGTTCTTC.

This clone was counted once. The chain employs TRBV12-5 and TRBJ2-1, with D unclear. V shed 1 base and J shed 5 bases, with 3 bases lying between them. The CDR3 loop spans 12 amino acids. The germline V gene has CDR1 LGHNT and CDR2 FRNRAP. The CDR3, as DNA: TGTGCTAGTGGTTTGGCAAACAATGAGCAGTTCTTC. It yields the protein CASGLANNEQFF.